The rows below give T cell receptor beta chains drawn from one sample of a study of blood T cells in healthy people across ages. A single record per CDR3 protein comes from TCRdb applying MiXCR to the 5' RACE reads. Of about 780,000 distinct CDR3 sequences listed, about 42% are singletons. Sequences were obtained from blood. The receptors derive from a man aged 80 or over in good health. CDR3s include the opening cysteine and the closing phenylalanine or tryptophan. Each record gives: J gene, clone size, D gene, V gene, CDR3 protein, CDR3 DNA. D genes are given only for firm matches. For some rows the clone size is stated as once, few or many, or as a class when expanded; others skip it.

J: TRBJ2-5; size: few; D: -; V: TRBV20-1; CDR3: CSARVLGTQETQYF; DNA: TGCAGTGCTAGAGTTTTAGGGACCCAAGAGACCCAGTACTTC
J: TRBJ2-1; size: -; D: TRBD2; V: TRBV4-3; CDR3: CASSALEAGGRNEQFF; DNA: TGCGCCAGCAGCGCCCTCGAGGCGGGAGGTAGGAATGAGCAGTTCTTC
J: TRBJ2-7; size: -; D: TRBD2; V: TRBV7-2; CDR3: CASSGRTSGRASNPYEQYF; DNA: TGTGCCAGCAGCGGAAGGACTAGCGGGAGGGCCTCTAACCCCTACGAGCAGTACTTC
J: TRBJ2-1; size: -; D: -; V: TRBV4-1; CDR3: CASSQEGQTYNEQFF; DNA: TGCGCCAGCAGCCAAGAAGGGCAGACCTACAATGAGCAGTTCTTC
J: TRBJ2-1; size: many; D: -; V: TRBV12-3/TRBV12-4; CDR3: CASTLRSGGSFNEQFF; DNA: TGTGCCAGCACTTTACGGAGTGGGGGCAGCTTCAATGAGCAGTTCTTC
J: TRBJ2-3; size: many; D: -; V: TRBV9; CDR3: CASSPPTSTDTQYF; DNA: TGTGCCAGCAGCCCCCCGACCAGCACAGATACGCAGTATTTT
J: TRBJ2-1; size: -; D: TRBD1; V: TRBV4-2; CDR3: CASSQGPGTGGYNEQFF; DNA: TGTGCCAGCAGCCAGGGACCCGGGACAGGGGGCTACAATGAGCAGTTCTTC
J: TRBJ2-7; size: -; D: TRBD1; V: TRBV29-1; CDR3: CSGLKGQGYEQYF; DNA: TGCAGCGGTCTAAAGGGACAGGGCTACGAGCAGTACTTC
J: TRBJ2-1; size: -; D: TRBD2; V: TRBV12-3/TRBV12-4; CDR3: CASSAPSGLGDVQFF; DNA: TGTGCCAGCAGTGCCCCTTCGGGACTAGGCGATGTGCAGTTCTTC
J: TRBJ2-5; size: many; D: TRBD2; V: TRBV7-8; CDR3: CASSAPSGRIETQYF; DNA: TGTGCCAGCAGCGCGCCGAGCGGGAGGATAGAGACCCAGTACTTC
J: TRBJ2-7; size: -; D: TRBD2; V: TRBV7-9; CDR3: CASSFRREGYEQYF; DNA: TGTGCCAGCAGCTTCCGGCGGGAGGGCTACGAGCAGTACTTC
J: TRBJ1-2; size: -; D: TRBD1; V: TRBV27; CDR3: CASSYTGAQYGYTF; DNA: TGTGCCAGCAGTTACACAGGGGCGCAGTATGGCTACACCTTC
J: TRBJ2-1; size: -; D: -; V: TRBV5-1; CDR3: CASSPWGNMNEQFF; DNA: TGCGCCAGCAGCCCCTGGGGGAACATGAATGAGCAGTTCTTC
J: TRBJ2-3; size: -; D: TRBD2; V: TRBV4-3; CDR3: CASSQDPAGGPGTQYF; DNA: TGCGCCAGCAGCCAAGATCCAGCGGGGGGGCCCGGTACGCAGTATTTT
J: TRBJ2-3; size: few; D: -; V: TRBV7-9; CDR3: CASSLYRETDTQYF; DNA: TGTGCCAGCAGCTTATACAGGGAAACAGATACGCAGTATTTT
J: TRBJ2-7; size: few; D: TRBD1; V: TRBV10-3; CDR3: CAISPSDRAVYEQYF; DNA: TGTGCCATCAGTCCTTCGGACAGGGCAGTCTACGAGCAGTACTTC
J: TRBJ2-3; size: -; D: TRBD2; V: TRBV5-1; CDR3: CASSLDPGLAGGQGTQYF; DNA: TGCGCCAGCAGCTTGGATCCGGGACTAGCGGGAGGGCAGGGTACGCAGTATTTT
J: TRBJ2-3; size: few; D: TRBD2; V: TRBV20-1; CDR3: CSAITSGTRTPDTQYF; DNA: TGCAGTGCCATCACCTCCGGGACTAGGACTCCAGATACGCAGTATTTT
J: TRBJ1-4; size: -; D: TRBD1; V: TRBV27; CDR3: CASSFLGTGSEKLFF; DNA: TGTGCCAGCAGTTTCCTGGGGACAGGGTCTGAAAAACTGTTTTTT
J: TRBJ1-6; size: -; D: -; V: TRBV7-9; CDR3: CASSLVGISPLHF; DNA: TGTGCCAGCAGCTTAGTAGGGATTTCACCCCTCCACTTT
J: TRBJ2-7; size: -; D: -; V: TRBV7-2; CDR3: CASSLRVNSEQYF; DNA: TGTGCCAGCAGCTTAAGGGTCAACTCCGAGCAGTACTTC
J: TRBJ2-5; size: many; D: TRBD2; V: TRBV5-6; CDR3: CASSSLGLAVRETQYF; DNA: TGTGCCAGCAGCTCCCTGGGACTAGCGGTCCGGGAGACCCAGTACTTC
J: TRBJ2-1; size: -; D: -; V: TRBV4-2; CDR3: CASSPLGTQQNEQFF; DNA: TGTGCCAGCAGTCCCCTAGGGACTCAACAGAATGAGCAGTTCTTC
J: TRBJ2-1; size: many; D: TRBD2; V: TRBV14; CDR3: CASSRGTSYYNEQFF; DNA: TGTGCCAGCAGCCGTGGGACTAGCTACTACAATGAGCAGTTCTTC
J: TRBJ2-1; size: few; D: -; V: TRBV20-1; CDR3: CSARDTSEDSEQFF; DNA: TGCAGTGCTAGAGACACCAGCGAGGATAGTGAGCAGTTCTTC
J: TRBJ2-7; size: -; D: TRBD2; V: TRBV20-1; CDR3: CSARQTSGYAYEQYF; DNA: TGCAGTGCTAGACAGACTAGCGGTTATGCCTACGAGCAGTACTTC
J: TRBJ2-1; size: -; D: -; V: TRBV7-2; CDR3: CASSVLGQSYNEQFF; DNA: TGTGCCAGCAGCGTTTTGGGCCAATCCTACAATGAGCAGTTCTTC
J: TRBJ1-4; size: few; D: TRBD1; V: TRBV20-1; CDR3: CSAGKQGGGEKLFF; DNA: TGCAGTGCTGGGAAACAGGGGGGTGGTGAAAAACTGTTTTTT
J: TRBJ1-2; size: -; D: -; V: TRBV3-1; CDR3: CASSQGVGLVSYGYTF; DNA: TGTGCCAGCAGCCAAGGAGTGGGGTTGGTCTCCTATGGCTACACCTTC
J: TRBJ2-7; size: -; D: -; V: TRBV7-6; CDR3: CASSLRPSNSYEQYF; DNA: TGTGCCAGCAGCTTAAGGCCCTCAAATTCCTACGAGCAGTACTTC
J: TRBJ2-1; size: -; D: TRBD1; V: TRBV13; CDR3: CASSGDRKVNEQFF; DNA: TGTGCCAGCAGCGGGGACAGGAAGGTCAATGAGCAGTTCTTC
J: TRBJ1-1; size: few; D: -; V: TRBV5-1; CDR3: CASIRGPENTEAFF; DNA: TGCGCCAGCATTAGGGGACCGGAGAACACTGAAGCTTTCTTT
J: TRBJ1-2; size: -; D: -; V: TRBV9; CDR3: CASSVSGPGGGYTF; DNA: TGTGCCAGCAGCGTTTCAGGTCCAGGCGGGGGCTACACCTTC
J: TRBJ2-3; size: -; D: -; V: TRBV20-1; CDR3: CSGTRNAEHTDTQYF; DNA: TGCAGTGGGACGAGGAATGCGGAACACACAGATACGCAGTATTTT
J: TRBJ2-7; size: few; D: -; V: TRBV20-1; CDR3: CSASPGPGHHYEQYF; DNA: TGCAGTGCTAGTCCAGGACCGGGACACCACTACGAGCAGTACTTC
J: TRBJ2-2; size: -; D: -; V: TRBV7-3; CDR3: CASSFQGTGELFF; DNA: TGTGCCAGCAGCTTTCAGGGTACCGGGGAGCTGTTTTTT
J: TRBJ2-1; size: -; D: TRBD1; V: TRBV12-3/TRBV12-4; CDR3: CASSSTRDRLNEQFF; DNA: TGTGCCAGCAGTTCGACCCGGGACAGGCTCAATGAGCAGTTCTTC
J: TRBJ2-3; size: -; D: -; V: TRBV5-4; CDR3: CASSLVAPEDTQYF; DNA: TGTGCCAGCAGCTTAGTTGCGCCCGAAGATACGCAGTATTTT
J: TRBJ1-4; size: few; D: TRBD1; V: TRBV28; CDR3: CASSLTGVREKLFF; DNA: TGTGCCAGCAGTCTTACAGGGGTTCGGGAAAAACTGTTTTTT
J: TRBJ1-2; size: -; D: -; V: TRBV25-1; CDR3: CASSYLEMSYGYTF; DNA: TGTGCCAGCAGTTACCTAGAGATGAGCTATGGCTACACCTTC
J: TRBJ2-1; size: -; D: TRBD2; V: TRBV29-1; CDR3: CSVEGAGDNEQFF; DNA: TGCAGCGTTGAGGGAGCGGGAGACAATGAGCAGTTCTTC
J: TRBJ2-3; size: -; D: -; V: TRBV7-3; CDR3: CASSLSGGSTGTQYF; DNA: TGTGCCAGCAGCCTCAGCGGAGGAAGCACAGGTACGCAGTATTTT
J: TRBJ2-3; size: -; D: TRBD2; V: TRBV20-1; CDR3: CSARMSGSAADTQYF; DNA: TGCAGTGCTAGAATGAGCGGGAGTGCGGCAGATACGCAGTATTTT
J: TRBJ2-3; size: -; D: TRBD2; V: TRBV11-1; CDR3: CASTQSGGMTDTQYF; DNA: TGTGCCAGCACCCAGAGCGGGGGGATGACAGATACGCAGTATTTT
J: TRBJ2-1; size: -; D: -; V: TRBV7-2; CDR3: CASSLVTNGNEQFF; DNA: TGTGCCAGCAGCTTAGTTACTAACGGGAATGAGCAGTTCTTC
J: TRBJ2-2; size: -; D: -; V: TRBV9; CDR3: CASSVASGVTGELFF; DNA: TGTGCCAGCAGCGTAGCCTCGGGGGTCACCGGGGAGCTGTTTTTT
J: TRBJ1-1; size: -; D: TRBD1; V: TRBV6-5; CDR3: CASSYGTVNTEAFF; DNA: TGTGCCAGCAGTTACGGGACAGTGAACACTGAAGCTTTCTTT
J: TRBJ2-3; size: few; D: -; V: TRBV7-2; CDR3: CASSLGYQASSTDTQYF; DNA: TGTGCCAGCAGCTTAGGGTACCAGGCATCTAGCACAGATACGCAGTATTTT
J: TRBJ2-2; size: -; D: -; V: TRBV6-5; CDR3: CASSTLKGYTGELFF; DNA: TGTGCCAGCAGTACGCTCAAGGGGTACACCGGGGAGCTGTTTTTT
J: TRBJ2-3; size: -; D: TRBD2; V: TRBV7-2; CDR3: CASSRAGGWTDTQYF; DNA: TGTGCCAGCAGCCGAGCGGGAGGGTGGACAGATACGCAGTATTTT
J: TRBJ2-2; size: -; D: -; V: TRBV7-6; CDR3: CASSLTPGELFF; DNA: TGTGCCAGCAGCTTGACCCCCGGGGAGCTGTTTTTT
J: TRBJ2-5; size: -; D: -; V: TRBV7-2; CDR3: CASSLGPSGVETQYF; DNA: TGTGCCAGCAGCTTAGGCCCCTCAGGTGTGGAGACCCAGTACTTC
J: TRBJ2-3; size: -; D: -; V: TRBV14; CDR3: CASSQRGGPDTQYF; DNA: TGTGCCAGCAGCCAAAGGGGGGGCCCAGATACGCAGTATTTT
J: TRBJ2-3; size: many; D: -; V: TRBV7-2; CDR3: CASSLSTDTQYF; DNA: TGTGCCAGCAGCCTTAGCACAGATACGCAGTATTTT
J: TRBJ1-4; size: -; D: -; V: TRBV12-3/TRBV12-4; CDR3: CASSPPPQNEKLFF; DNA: TGTGCCAGCAGTCCTCCACCCCAGAATGAAAAACTGTTTTTT
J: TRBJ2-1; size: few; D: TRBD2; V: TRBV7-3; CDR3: CASGTSGSYEQFF; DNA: TGTGCCAGTGGGACTAGCGGGAGTTATGAGCAGTTCTTC
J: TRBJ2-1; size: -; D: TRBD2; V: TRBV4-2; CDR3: CASSQDKRTSGRFSSYNEQFF; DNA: TGTGCCAGCAGCCAAGATAAGCGGACTAGCGGGAGATTCAGCTCCTACAATGAGCAGTTCTTC